This T cell receptor beta chain is drawn from a study of blood T cell repertoires in COVID-19. Across the whole study: Sites in the United States, Italy and Spain provided acute and convalescent COVID-19 samples. The analysed material was cDNA or gDNA that came from T cells, B-cell-depleted T cells, or PBMCs.

This CDR3 has 16 residues. Trimming removed 5 bases from V and 2 bases from J; junction bases left unmatched: 8. CDR1 is MDHEN and CDR2 is SYDVKM in the germline V gene. Source study methods: The assay estimated nucleated cells by amplifying reference gene primers. The assay was immunoSEQ multiplex PCR, and TCRdb's table has in-frame clones only and misses some. For V, J and clone size, that table is used; D and trimming come from the DNA. The sample records a few hundred thousand clones, 84% being singletons. The chain joins TRBV28 to TRBJ2-3, with 9 bases fitting TRBD1. The material sequenced was peripheral blood. This TCR came from a middle-aged woman who had recovered from COVID-19. The CDR3 DNA is TGTGCCAGCAGTAACCCGGGACAGGGATCCACAGATACGCAGTATTTT. It encodes CASSNPGQGSTDTQYF.